The clone carrying this T cell receptor (beta chain) came up a few times. Its antigen is not known. CDR1 is GTSNPN and CDR2 is SVGIG in the germline V gene (reference sequence). Trimming cost V 0 bases and J 4 bases, with 19 bases left between them. The CDR3 runs to 17 residues. Enrolled ophthalmopathy patients presented with a Clinical Activity Score of at least 3, a NOSPECS grade of at least 4, and disease duration under 3 months. Lactation, pregnancy, other autoimmune disease or uncontrolled infection excluded patients. This specimen belongs to a study of T cells in Graves' hyperthyroidism and ophthalmopathy. As for the study in general: Upon initial diagnosis and before any treatment, peripheral blood was collected. General observations from the study: Most clonotypes expanded in the thyroid (above 0.001) were also present in blood.

There were TCR beta CDR3 regions amplified from RNA transcripts. The study used the HTBI primer set for a first-round RT-PCR of the TCR CDR3. One entry per CDR3 protein, called by TCRdb with MiXCR from the multiplex PCR reads. The profile shows nearly 600,000 distinct CDR3 sequences, over 12% of them singletons. This chain uses TRBV30 with TRBJ2-1, with D possibly being TRBD2 (5 bases). The TCR sequence derives from a young woman with Graves' ophthalmopathy. The sample consisted of blood. The CDR3 sequence is CAWSVLAGLPRYNEQFF. DNA of the CDR3: TGTGCCTGGAGTGTACTTGCGGGCCTTCCCCGGTACAATGAGCAGTTCTTC.